Shown below are 28 T cell receptor beta chains from a single sample sequenced in a study of response to subunit inactivated influenza vaccine. TCRdb re-called the RT-PCR reads through MiXCR, storing one row per CDR3 protein. The sample lists about 700,000 distinct CDR3 sequences; 15% to 18% were seen once. Specimen: PBMCs from blood, collected 11 to 12 days after vaccination. The receptor set was obtained from a man aged 50 to 60 who received an inactivated influenza vaccine.

This clonotype was seen a few times. The V gene is TRBV5-5, the J gene TRBJ1-4; D is possibly TRBD1 (5 bases). CDR3 size: 18 residues. CDR1 is SGHKS and CDR2 is YYEKEE in the germline V gene (reference sequence). Trimming took off 4 bases at V and 3 bases at J, with 22 bases between the two ends. CDR3 residues: CASSLAYGAPSSNEKLFF. In DNA form, the CDR3 reads TGTGCCAGCAGCCTTGCTTACGGGGCACCTTCATCTAATGAAAAACTGTTTTTT.

This clonotype turned up a few times. This chain connects TRBV4-3 to TRBJ2-7; D is perhaps TRBD2 (6 bases). CDR1 and CDR2 (germline): LGHNA, YSLEER. Trimming took off 1 base at V and 0 bases at J, with 10 bases between the two ends. This CDR3 has 15 amino acids. The DNA of the CDR3 is TGCGCCAGCAGCCAAGTTTGGGGAGGCTCCTACGAGCAGTACTTC. It yields the protein CASSQVWGGSYEQYF.

This clonotype was recorded a few times. V gene TRBV25-1 combines with J gene TRBJ2-1, with 7 bases fitting TRBD1. The V gene's germline CDR1 is MGHDK and CDR2 SYGVNS. Unmatched junction bases numbered 2, after V lost 5 bases and J lost 1 base. This CDR3 has 14 amino acids. The CDR3 nucleotides read TGTGCCAGCAGTTGGGACAGTTCCTACAATGAGCAGTTCTTC. As protein: CASSWDSSYNEQFF.

This clonotype was observed many times. The chain couples TRBV10-3 to TRBJ1-1; D not certain. CDR3 length: 12 amino acids. Looked up from germline, CDR1 is ENHRY and CDR2 is SYGVKD. Trimming stripped 10 bases from V and 1 base from J, with 10 bases between. The CDR3 is CANSRQNTEAFF. In DNA form, the CDR3 reads TGTGCCAACTCAAGACAGAACACTGAAGCTTTCTTT.

This clonotype was counted between two and nine times. The rearrangement uses TRBV20-1 and TRBJ2-1, with D perhaps being TRBD1 or TRBD2 (5 bases each). The CDR3 sequence is 15 residues long. Germline values: CDR1 DFQATT, CDR2 SNEGSKA (reference sequence). V was trimmed by 3 bases and J by 9 bases, leaving 21 bases between them. The CDR3 coding sequence is TGCAGTGCTAGGGGAGACAGAAGTCCAATGGGTGAGCAGTTCTTC. This encodes CSARGDRSPMGEQFF.

This clonotype was counted a few times. This rearrangement joins TRBV7-6 to TRBJ2-1, with 9 bases lining up with TRBD2. The CDR3 sequence is 15 residues long. J gave up 5 bases and V 1 base, and 3 bases lay outside the gene matches. The germline gives CDR1 SGHVS, CDR2 FNYEAQ. In DNA form, the CDR3 reads TGTGCCAGCAGCTTAGAAGCGGGGGGCAACAATGAGCAGTTCTTC. This codes for CASSLEAGGNNEQFF.

This rearrangement joins TRBV7-2 to TRBJ2-3; perhaps TRBD2 as D (5 bases). The V gene's germline CDR1 is SGHTA and CDR2 FQGNSA. The CDR3 has 16 amino acids. Trimming stripped 2 bases from V and 1 base from J, with 13 bases between. The CDR3 DNA follows: TGTGCCAGCAGCTTATGGGTTAGCGCTGGCACAGATACGCAGTATTTT. Its protein is CASSLWVSAGTDTQYF.

There are many counts of this clonotype. The CDR3 coding sequence is TGCGCCAGCAGCTCATCTAGCGGAAGACAAGAGACCCAGTACTTC. It translates to CASSSSSGRQETQYF. The rearrangement uses TRBV5-1 and TRBJ2-5; 7 bases align to TRBD2. The germline V gene encodes CDR1 SGHRS and CDR2 YFSETQ. The CDR3 sequence is 15 residues long. J was trimmed by 2 bases and V by 3 bases; bases with no gene match: 7.

This clonotype appeared many times. The rearrangement uses TRBV5-1 and TRBJ2-3; TRBD2 matches 7 bases. Germline trimming cut 2 bases from V and 1 base from J; bases unmatched to any gene: 4. The CDR3 contains 15 residues. Germline CDR1 and CDR2: SGHRS and YFSETQ. This chain's CDR3 is CASSFRLAGTDTQYF. The CDR3 DNA reads as TGCGCCAGCAGCTTCCGGCTAGCGGGCACAGATACGCAGTATTTT.

The rearrangement links TRBV7-2 to TRBJ2-7; D not resolved. With 0 bases removed from V and 4 bases from J, the gap between germline ends came to 7 bases. Germline CDR1 reads SGHTA; CDR2 reads FQGNSA. CDR3 length equals 13 residues. The DNA of the CDR3 is TGTGCCAGCAGCTTAGCGATCCGTTACGAGCAGTACTTC. It encodes CASSLAIRYEQYF.

The CDR3 sequence is CASSFSSGSGDTQYF. The DNA of the CDR3 is TGTGCCAGCAGTTTCAGTAGCGGGAGTGGAGATACGCAGTATTTT. The V gene is TRBV12-3 or TRBV12-4, the J gene TRBJ2-3, with 9 bases matching TRBD2. V dropped 3 bases and J dropped 5; count of bases not matched to a gene: 6. The CDR3 extends over 15 amino acids.

This clonotype was counted between two and nine times. The chain uses TRBV7-9 and TRBJ2-7, with 8 bases that match TRBD1. With V trimmed by 2 bases and J by 3 bases, 9 bases remained unmatched. CDR3 length: 16 amino acids. Germline V gene sequence: CDR1 SEHNR, CDR2 FQNEAQ (reference sequence). The CDR3 here is CASSLSRGRRDYEQYF. The CDR3 coding sequence is TGTGCCAGCAGCTTAAGCAGGGGGCGACGTGACTACGAGCAGTACTTC.

This clonotype was observed a handful of times. The rearrangement joins TRBV7-2 to TRBJ2-1; D is perhaps TRBD1 or TRBD2 (5 bases each). V lost 9 bases and J lost 5, with 14 bases in between. The V gene's germline CDR1 is SGHTA and CDR2 FQGNSA. This CDR3 region has 13 residues. The CDR3 here is CARKSGTDNEQFF. Written as DNA, the CDR3 is TGTGCCAGGAAATCTGGGACGGACAATGAGCAGTTCTTC.

This clonotype appeared a few times. The CDR3 loop reads CSARDGAGAPTDTQYF. In nucleotides, the CDR3 is TGCAGTGCTAGAGATGGGGCCGGGGCCCCGACAGATACGCAGTATTTT. The chain recombines TRBV20-1 with TRBJ2-3; D may be TRBD1 or TRBD2 (5 bases each). Looked up from germline, CDR1 is DFQATT and CDR2 is SNEGSKA (reference sequence). This CDR3 has 16 amino acids. Trimming took off 0 bases at V and 3 bases at J, with 16 bases between the two ends.

The table lists this clonotype with many counts. The chain joins TRBV7-2 to TRBJ2-1; 9 bases are a match to TRBD1. CDR1 is SGHTA, CDR2 FQGNSA, per germline. The CDR3 sequence is 16 residues long. With 0 bases clipped from V and 8 bases from J, the junction kept 8 bases outside the gene matches. The CDR3 is CASSLAQGQGPHEQFF. CDR3 bases: TGTGCCAGCAGCTTAGCGCAGGGACAGGGCCCCCATGAGCAGTTCTTC.

CDR3 DNA sequence: TGTGCCAGCAGTTTAGCGCTAACTACAGCAAATGAAAAACTGTTTTTT. Its translation: CASSLALTTANEKLFF. V usage is TRBV12-3 or TRBV12-4 and J usage is TRBJ1-4, with D hard to call. Trimming removed 0 bases from V and 5 bases from J, with 13 bases in between. The CDR3 covers 16 residues.

This clonotype was found a few times. The J gene is TRBJ2-7, the V gene TRBV5-1; 8 nucleotides agree with TRBD2. Germline V gene data show CDR1 as SGHRS and CDR2 as YFSETQ. The CDR3 has 14 amino acids. The V gene end was trimmed by 0 bases and the J gene end by 4 bases; junction bases not matched to a gene: 3. In DNA form, the CDR3 reads TGCGCCAGCAGCTTGGAAATAGCGGGGTACGAGCAGTACTTC. It is translated as CASSLEIAGYEQYF.

On this clonotype itself: It may be a read error: a sequence one base away is much more abundant. The chain is built from TRBV20-1 and TRBJ2-7, with 11 bases matching TRBD2. The J segment lost 0 bases and the V segment lost 3 bases, leaving 1 base of the junction unmatched. CDR1 is DFQATT, CDR2 SNEGSKA, per germline (reference sequence). The CDR3 length is 14 residues. CDR3 loop: CSARTSGNSYEQYF. The CDR3 DNA reads as TGCAGTGCTAGGACTAGCGGGAACTCCTACGAGCAGTACTTC.

In its sample, this clonotype was seen a few times. This chain uses TRBV7-9 with TRBJ2-5; D may match TRBD1 or TRBD2 (5 bases each). V lost 5 bases, J lost 3 bases, and 16 bases lay in between. The germline gives CDR1 SEHNR, CDR2 FQNEAQ (reference sequence). This CDR3 is 15 amino acids long. As DNA, the CDR3 is TGTGCCAGCAGCCCTGTACGGGGCCTGGAAGAGACCCAGTACTTC. Residues: CASSPVRGLEETQYF.

The rearrangement links TRBV20-1 to TRBJ1-5; 7 nucleotides match TRBD1. The CDR3 spans 14 residues. Germline V gene lookup returns CDR1 DFQATT and CDR2 SNEGSKA (reference sequence). The J segment lost 7 bases and the V segment lost 0 bases, leaving 6 bases of the junction unmatched. CDR3 sequence: CSARDEAGGQPQHF. The CDR3, as DNA: TGCAGTGCTAGAGATGAGGCAGGGGGACAGCCCCAGCATTTT.

This clonotype was counted ten times or more. The chain uses TRBV7-9 and TRBJ1-3; D remains ambiguous. The CDR3 spans 15 residues. The V gene lost 1 base and the J gene lost 0 bases, with 7 bases spanning the gap. Germline CDR1 is SEHNR and CDR2 is FQNEAQ (reference sequence). The DNA for the CDR3 is TGTGCCAGCAGCTTAGGAGAACGCTCTGGAAACACCATATATTTT. It is translated as CASSLGERSGNTIYF.

This clonotype appeared a few times. CDR3 loop: CASSQEGTGTGEETQYF. For the CDR3, the DNA is TGTGCCAGCAGCCAAGAAGGGACCGGGACAGGGGAAGAGACCCAGTACTTC. The rearrangement joins TRBV4-2 to TRBJ2-5; 10 nucleotides align to TRBD1. Looked up from germline, CDR1 is LGHNA and CDR2 is YNFKEQ. The CDR3 is 17 residues long. Unmatched junction bases numbered 7, after V lost 0 bases and J lost 3 bases.

The chain links TRBV15 to TRBJ1-5; a possible D gene is TRBD1 (5 bases). The V gene's germline CDR1 is LNHNV and CDR2 YYDKDF (reference sequence). The CDR3 has 14 residues. The germline V and J ends were trimmed by 7 bases and 6 bases, with 16 bases remaining between them. The CDR3 bases are TGTGCCACCAACAAAGAGTTTCAGGGTCAGCCCCAGCATTTT. Translating gives CATNKEFQGQPQHF.

The genes are TRBV12-3 or TRBV12-4 and TRBJ2-3; a weak D match, TRBD1 (6 bases). V was shortened by 6 bases and J by 2 bases, with 12 bases between the two germline ends. The CDR3 is 14 amino acids. CDR3 residues: CASSTTGFTDTQYF. In DNA, the CDR3 is TGTGCCAGCAGCACCACAGGGTTCACAGATACGCAGTATTTT.

The V and J genes are TRBV3-1 and TRBJ1-1; D remains unclear. V lost 4 bases and J 0 bases, leaving 9 bases between the germline ends. CDR1 is LGHDT and CDR2 is YNNKEL in the germline V gene (reference sequence). The CDR3 length is 14 residues. Here the CDR3 reads CASSPQAMNTEAFF. Here the CDR3 DNA reads TGTGCCAGCAGCCCGCAGGCTATGAACACTGAAGCTTTCTTT.

The chain recombines TRBV6-5 with TRBJ2-1, with D possibly being TRBD1 (6 bases). This CDR3 spans 16 amino acids. The V gene lost 0 bases and the J gene lost 13 bases, with 22 bases spanning the gap. Germline lookup yields CDR1 MNHEY and CDR2 SVGAGI. CDR3 DNA sequence: TGTGCCAGCAGTTACTCACAGGGTTCCTACGGGCTGGTCCAGTTCTTC. Protein sequence: CASSYSQGSYGLVQFF.

Only one count was recorded for this clonotype. CDR3 DNA sequence: TGTGCCAGCTTGGATTCTTCCTACGAGCAGTACTTC. Translating gives CASLDSSYEQYF. The chain recombines TRBV6-2 or TRBV6-3 with TRBJ2-7; no firm D call. CDR1 and CDR2 from the germline V gene are MNHEY and SVGEGT. Deletions cut 8 bases from V and 1 base from J, with 9 bases between. The CDR3 loop spans 12 amino acids.

This clonotype was observed a handful of times. V gene TRBV10-2 combines with J gene TRBJ2-2, with D hard to call. Deletions cut 3 bases from V and 0 bases from J, with 5 bases between. The germline V gene encodes CDR1 WSHSY and CDR2 SAAADI. The length of the CDR3 is 14 residues. The chain's CDR3 is CASSDYPNTGELFF. The CDR3 DNA is TGCGCCAGCAGTGATTACCCGAACACCGGGGAGCTGTTTTTT.